This entry lists 14 T cell receptor beta chains sequenced from one sample in a study of T cells in Graves' hyperthyroidism and ophthalmopathy. Amplification of TCR beta CDR3 regions used RNA as the template. Using the HTBI primer set, a first-round RT-PCR was run on the TCR CDR3. TCRdb re-analysed the multiplex PCR reads in MiXCR, keeping a single row per CDR3 protein. The table has about 270,000 distinct CDR3 sequences, roughly 15% seen once. The specimen sequenced was blood. Receptor source: a woman between 45 and 60 years old with Graves' hyperthyroidism that later progressed to Graves' ophthalmopathy.

The genes are TRBV30 and TRBJ1-1; TRBD1 is a possible D gene (5 bases). From germline, CDR1 is GTSNPN and CDR2 SVGIG (reference sequence). V was cut by 4 bases and J by 4 bases, with 16 bases left in between. The CDR3 is 14 residues long. The chain's CDR3 is CAWTFGGSVTEAFF. CDR3 DNA sequence: TGTGCCTGGACGTTTGGGGGTTCGGTCACTGAAGCTTTCTTT.

The chain has TRBV14 and TRBJ2-2; either TRBD1 or TRBD2 may supply D (5 bases each). Trimming pared 0 bases from V and 17 bases from J, leaving 16 bases between. This CDR3 contains 13 residues. Germline CDR1 is SGHDN and CDR2 is FVKESK. The CDR3 reads CASSQDYSRDLFF. CDR3 bases: TGTGCCAGCAGCCAAGATTACTCCCGGGACCTTTTTTTT.

In this sample, this clonotype turned up many times. The V gene is TRBV24-1, the J gene TRBJ2-1; 9 bases are shared with TRBD1. The V and J ends lost 4 bases and 0 bases, in that order; junction bases with no gene match: 3. This CDR3 is 16 amino acids long. Germline V gene data show CDR1 as KGHDR and CDR2 as SFDVKD. The DNA for the CDR3 is TGTGCCACCAGTGACTTGACAGGGGGCTCCTACAATGAGCAGTTCTTC. It translates to CATSDLTGGSYNEQFF.

The rearrangement joins TRBV4-1 to TRBJ2-1, with 15 nucleotides matching TRBD2. The V and J ends lost 1 base and 0 bases, in that order; junction bases with no gene match: 19. Germline values: CDR1 MGHRA, CDR2 YSYEKL. The CDR3 runs 24 residues. The CDR3 region is CASSQVGARGGTSGRQLSYNEQFF. The CDR3, as DNA: TGCGCCAGCAGCCAAGTTGGGGCCCGAGGCGGGACTAGCGGGAGGCAACTCTCCTACAATGAGCAGTTCTTC.

This clonotype was observed many times. The gene calls are TRBV2 and TRBJ1-4, with a weak D call TRBD1 (5 bases). CDR3 length: 14 amino acids. V lost 7 bases and J 7 bases, leaving 16 bases between the germline ends. Germline V gives CDR1 SNHLY, CDR2 FYNNEI. The CDR3 here is CASTRWGEAEKLFF. The CDR3, as DNA: TGTGCCAGCACCCGGTGGGGGGAAGCTGAAAAACTGTTTTTT.

There are many counts of this clonotype. The chain has TRBV12-3 or TRBV12-4 and TRBJ1-3; D may be TRBD1 (6 bases). Trimming removed 5 bases from V and 0 bases from J, with 8 bases in between. CDR3 length: 14 residues. CDR3 protein: CASSTGTSGNTIYF. The CDR3 DNA reads as TGTGCCAGCAGTACAGGGACCTCTGGAAACACCATATATTTT.

The V gene is TRBV28, the J gene TRBJ2-5; TRBD2 matches at 12 bases. Germline-derived CDR1 and CDR2 are MDHEN and SYDVKM. V was pared by 7 bases and J by 5 bases, with 23 bases of the junction left unmatched. The CDR3 runs to 20 residues. CDR3 residues: CASKPVTSGRLHGTRETQYF. For the CDR3, the DNA is TGTGCCAGCAAACCGGTGACTAGCGGGAGACTTCATGGGACTAGGGAGACCCAGTACTTC.

In this sample, this clonotype turned up many times. The chain employs TRBV20-1 and TRBJ2-7; no firm D call. Germline V gene sequence: CDR1 DFQATT, CDR2 SNEGSKA (reference sequence). V was pared by 1 base and J by 6 bases, with 7 bases between. The CDR3 loop spans 11 amino acids. The CDR3 region is CSARALGEQYF. For the CDR3, the DNA is TGCAGTGCTAGAGCTCTAGGCGAGCAGTACTTC.

In its sample, this clonotype was seen many times. The J gene is TRBJ2-3, the V gene TRBV20-1; tentative D call: TRBD2 (5 bases). The CDR3 spans 11 residues. Germline V gives CDR1 DFQATT, CDR2 SNEGSKA (reference sequence). Trimming took 5 bases from V and 6 from J, leaving 9 bases between them. The CDR3 protein is CSAATRDTQYF. CDR3 coding DNA: TGCAGTGCTGCCACTAGGGATACGCAGTATTTT.

The sample holds many counts of this clonotype. V gene TRBV18 combines with J gene TRBJ2-1; no definite D call. V was pared by 4 bases and J by 4 bases, with 11 bases between. There are 14 residues in the CDR3. Per the germline V gene, CDR1 is KGHSH and CDR2 is LQKENI. CDR3: CASSLLPRYNEQFF. CDR3 DNA sequence: TGTGCCAGCTCACTACTCCCCAGGTACAATGAGCAGTTCTTC.

The chain couples TRBV6-5 to TRBJ2-1; 9 nucleotides line up with TRBD2. The CDR3 sequence is 15 residues long. CDR1 is MNHEY and CDR2 is SVGAGI in the germline V gene. Trimming removed 2 bases from V and 8 bases from J; junction bases left unmatched: 7. The CDR3 loop is CASSYRGRVGDEQFF. DNA of the CDR3: TGTGCCAGCAGTTACCGCGGGAGGGTAGGAGATGAGCAGTTCTTC.

This clonotype was counted at least ten times. J is TRBJ2-3 and V is TRBV29-1, with unresolved D. Germline CDR1 is SQVTM and CDR2 is ANQGSEA. With 0 bases removed from V and 3 bases from J, the gap between germline ends came to 13 bases. The CDR3 length is 15 residues. As DNA, the CDR3 is TGCAGCGTTGAAGATCGGGTGCTTGCTACAGATACGCAGTATTTT. The encoded protein is CSVEDRVLATDTQYF.

The V call is TRBV20-1, the J call TRBJ2-7; TRBD1 might be the D (5 bases). V lost 0 bases, J lost 2 bases, and 8 bases lay in between. This CDR3 has 13 residues. Germline V CDR1 and CDR2: DFQATT, SNEGSKA (reference sequence). CDR3 residues: CSAREGQAYEQYF. CDR3 bases: TGCAGTGCTAGAGAGGGGCAGGCCTACGAGCAGTACTTC.

This clonotype was seen a handful of times. The gene calls are TRBV14 and TRBJ2-7, with D hard to call. This CDR3 spans 13 amino acids. Germline values: CDR1 SGHDN, CDR2 FVKESK. V dropped 5 bases and J dropped 4 bases, with 12 bases sitting between them. CDR3 loop: CASSSRLRYEQYF. In DNA form, the CDR3 reads TGTGCCAGCAGCTCCCGTCTCCGTTACGAGCAGTACTTC.